This TCR beta chain emerged from a study of blood T cells in healthy people across ages. For the study at large: Capture by template switching was about one barcoded beta molecule per two T cells.

Then a second PCR, running roughly 6 to 11 cycles, was carried out with a sample-barcoded 5' primer and a J-beta primer mix. Tagging of each cDNA molecule was performed by a template-switch adaptor with 12 random nucleotides. No fewer than 2.5 million CDR3-containing paired-end reads came from each sample. TCRdb processed the 5' RACE reads anew with MiXCR; each CDR3 protein has one entry. This sample yields hundreds of thousands of distinct CDR3 sequences, of which about 30% are seen a single time; around 16% belongs to the top ten. Those donating, healthy Caucasian individuals from Russia, were aged about 6 to 95. This CDR3 is built from 15 residues. Germline V gene lookup returns CDR1 MNHEY and CDR2 SVGEGT. The V gene end was trimmed by 6 bases and the J gene end by 9 bases; junction bases not matched to a gene: 11.

The material sequenced was blood. This TCR was recovered from a woman of 80 years or more in good health. The chain is built from TRBV6-2 or TRBV6-3 and TRBJ2-1; 10 positions match TRBD2. The CDR3 DNA sequence: TGTGCCAGCAGCTCACTAGCGGGGAGGCGGGGTGAGCAGTTCTTC. It translates to CASSSLAGRRGEQFF.